The clone carrying this T cell receptor beta chain was picked up one time. What it recognizes is unknown. The source of the sample is a study of Tregs in tolerant kidney transplant recipients. The study's findings and limits: Findings come from small patient numbers and require larger validation.

V was trimmed by 2 bases and J by 0 bases, leaving 7 bases between them. The CDR3 is 15 amino acids. Germline CDR1 reads SGHAT; CDR2 reads FQDESV (reference sequence). Here immunoSEQ multiplex PCR was the method, and the copy in TCRdb shows in-frame clones only, minus some. The data contain around 85,000 clones, less than 95% of them singletons. The receptor was derived from a human donor who received a combined kidney and bone marrow transplant. The genes are TRBV11-1 and TRBJ1-4; D unclear. The input for sequencing was Tregs from blood, taken before the transplant. This CDR3 reads CASSLNGATNEKLFF. The CDR3 nucleotides are TGTGCCAGCAGCTTAAACGGCGCAACTAATGAAAAACTGTTTTTT.